This T cell receptor beta chain was documented in a study of T-cell reconstitution after alpha-beta-depleted transplantation in children. This clonotype was observed at least ten times. Its antigen is unknown. CDR3 size: 15 residues. V lost 1 base to trimming and J lost 5 bases, with 14 bases between them. CDR1 and CDR2 (germline): SGHVS, FNYEAQ. Researchers prepared the TCRbeta library using unique molecular identifiers, the study reports. TCRdb redid the calling of the PCR reads with MiXCR, one entry per CDR3 protein. The top ten hold roughly a quarter of the sample, which has about 260,000 distinct CDR3 sequences, approximately 10% seen once. Study results and caveats: Reported findings indicate that, about two months after transplant, alpha-beta T cells came from several hundred expanded clones, which were derived from non-depleted graft cells. A year had passed since transplant, and T-cell counts and diversity by then came mostly from newly produced T cells. For some patients, TCRbeta diversity was high at day 60 because of recipient T cells and thymic progenitors that survived.

The source was peripheral blood, collected 180 days after TCRalphabeta/CD19-depleted stem cell transplant. V and J are TRBV7-6 and TRBJ2-5; D perhaps matches TRBD1 (5 bases). The sequence was obtained from a male patient aged 2 to 10 who had a stem cell transplant for chronic granulomatous disease, so the T cells may come from the graft donor. The DNA of the CDR3 is TGTGCCAGCAGCTTAGTTGGGGCGGTGACTGAGACCCAGTACTTC. As protein: CASSLVGAVTETQYF.